These T cell receptor beta chains were read from a single sample in a study of T cell repertoires in cytomegalovirus infection. The antigens these receptors bind are not known. TCRdb re-called the reads with MiXCR, one entry per CDR3 protein. Of roughly 500,000 distinct CDR3 sequences in the sample, around a third were seen once. The sample was cultured PBMCs, taken from culture after CMV antigen stimulation. The origin of the receptors is a human donor in good health (CMV status not recorded). Some clones in this sample may be carry-over from other donors' samples. CDR3s include the opening cysteine and the closing phenylalanine or tryptophan. Fields, in order: J gene, V gene, CDR3 length, CDR3 protein.

j_gene: TRBJ2-3
v_gene: TRBV25-1
len: 14
CDR3aa: CASSDPTRGRDPYF

j_gene: TRBJ2-5
v_gene: TRBV27
len: 14
CDR3aa: CASSSTSAGETQYF

j_gene: TRBJ2-1
v_gene: TRBV7-6
len: 15
CDR3aa: CASSGGPSSYNEQFF

j_gene: TRBJ2-5
v_gene: TRBV7-6
len: 18
CDR3aa: CASSLSRGYERDQETQYF

j_gene: TRBJ2-2
v_gene: TRBV6-2/TRBV6-3
len: 17
CDR3aa: CASSYRLAGANTGELFF

j_gene: TRBJ2-7
v_gene: TRBV6-6
len: 13
CDR3aa: CASSRQGRGGQYF

j_gene: TRBJ2-1
v_gene: TRBV7-9
len: 16
CDR3aa: CASSHGMGLAFHEQFF

j_gene: TRBJ2-7
v_gene: TRBV4-2
len: 15
CDR3aa: CASSRVPGQTYEQYF

j_gene: TRBJ1-2
v_gene: TRBV27
len: 14
CDR3aa: CASRGTGENYGYNF

j_gene: TRBJ2-3
v_gene: TRBV7-4
len: 17
CDR3aa: CASSLEASGRVPDTQYF

j_gene: TRBJ1-2
v_gene: TRBV12-3/TRBV12-4
len: 13
CDR3aa: CASSLEGIRGYTF

j_gene: TRBJ2-1
v_gene: TRBV19
len: 14
CDR3aa: CASSLPPPGEKQFF

j_gene: TRBJ2-2
v_gene: TRBV7-6
len: 14
CDR3aa: CAIRRAPNTGELFF

j_gene: TRBJ1-1
v_gene: TRBV7-6
len: 14
CDR3aa: CASSLGSPNTEAFF

j_gene: TRBJ1-6
v_gene: TRBV20-1
len: 14
CDR3aa: CSARPQGGNSPLHF

j_gene: TRBJ2-1
v_gene: TRBV7-9
len: 13
CDR3aa: CASSFISYNEQFF

j_gene: TRBJ2-7
v_gene: TRBV7-2
len: 14
CDR3aa: CASSLEGLRDEQYF

j_gene: TRBJ2-1
v_gene: TRBV7-2
len: 12
CDR3aa: CASSLARYEQFF

j_gene: TRBJ2-1
v_gene: TRBV15
len: 14
CDR3aa: CATSRALADNEQFF

j_gene: TRBJ2-1
v_gene: TRBV5-4
len: 18
CDR3aa: CASSLSEGRDRGANEQFF

j_gene: TRBJ2-3
v_gene: TRBV5-1
len: 16
CDR3aa: CASSPDRVGGTDTQYF

j_gene: TRBJ2-2
v_gene: TRBV5-4
len: 15
CDR3aa: CATTAPHSVTGELFF

j_gene: TRBJ2-5
v_gene: TRBV7-2
len: 19
CDR3aa: CASSPGVWIRASRQETQYF

j_gene: TRBJ2-4
v_gene: TRBV7-2
len: 17
CDR3aa: CASSSPPGGIAKNIQYF

j_gene: TRBJ2-5
v_gene: TRBV7-8
len: 15
CDR3aa: CASSLMASAWETQYF

j_gene: TRBJ2-1
v_gene: TRBV28
len: 15
CDR3aa: CASSPGTVPSNEQFF

j_gene: TRBJ2-1
v_gene: TRBV27
len: 14
CDR3aa: CASIPYREGHEQFF

j_gene: TRBJ2-1
v_gene: TRBV11-2
len: 16
CDR3aa: CASSTHASTAPNEQFF

j_gene: TRBJ2-1
v_gene: TRBV7-2
len: 16
CDR3aa: CASSRPPGLAGHEQFF

j_gene: TRBJ2-5
v_gene: TRBV12-3/TRBV12-4
len: 14
CDR3aa: CASSLFSYQETQYF

j_gene: TRBJ2-3
v_gene: TRBV7-2
len: 14
CDR3aa: CASSLEASGRGGYF

j_gene: TRBJ2-1
v_gene: TRBV6-2/TRBV6-3
len: 17
CDR3aa: CASSSSLSGSSYNEQFF

j_gene: TRBJ2-1
v_gene: TRBV27
len: 15
CDR3aa: CASSFEGQGYNEQFF

j_gene: TRBJ1-2
v_gene: TRBV7-2
len: 13
CDR3aa: CASSIGQDYGYTF

j_gene: TRBJ2-1
v_gene: TRBV4-1
len: 16
CDR3aa: CASSQEPQSSYNEQFF

j_gene: TRBJ2-5
v_gene: TRBV7-9
len: 15
CDR3aa: CASSIRQGLQETQYF

j_gene: TRBJ1-5
v_gene: TRBV5-1
len: 16
CDR3aa: CASSFNPTGGSQPQHF

j_gene: TRBJ1-5
v_gene: TRBV19
len: 14
CDR3aa: CASRSWNSTQPQHF

j_gene: TRBJ2-7
v_gene: TRBV20-1
len: 16
CDR3aa: CSARTLKKRTTYEQYF

j_gene: TRBJ2-3
v_gene: TRBV25-1
len: 17
CDR3aa: CASSEAPGQGGADTQYF

j_gene: TRBJ2-5
v_gene: TRBV5-1
len: 13
CDR3aa: CASRMEGVETQYF

j_gene: TRBJ2-5
v_gene: TRBV20-1
len: 15
CDR3aa: CSARDLDSYQETQYF

j_gene: TRBJ2-7
v_gene: TRBV5-1
len: 13
CDR3aa: CASSLERFYEQYF

j_gene: TRBJ2-1
v_gene: TRBV7-9
len: 16
CDR3aa: CASSLTPLRLGKTWFF

j_gene: TRBJ2-3
v_gene: TRBV11-2
len: 16
CDR3aa: CASSPGRGRGTDTQYF

j_gene: TRBJ2-5
v_gene: TRBV7-9
len: 16
CDR3aa: CASSSVEQGFRETQYF

j_gene: TRBJ2-1
v_gene: TRBV5-5
len: 15
CDR3aa: CASSLRLDPSNEQFF

j_gene: TRBJ1-1
v_gene: TRBV7-6
len: 14
CDR3aa: CASSLGPGTGEAFF

j_gene: TRBJ2-3
v_gene: TRBV28
len: 16
CDR3aa: CASSQGGLRSTDTQYF

j_gene: TRBJ2-4
v_gene: TRBV6-6
len: 14
CDR3aa: CASSIGGGGNIQYF

j_gene: TRBJ1-1
v_gene: TRBV2
len: 10
CDR3aa: CASSGRKTFF

j_gene: TRBJ2-7
v_gene: TRBV27
len: 12
CDR3aa: CASSESLYEQYF

j_gene: TRBJ2-1
v_gene: TRBV12-5
len: 17
CDR3aa: CASGLVLAASSYNEQFF

j_gene: TRBJ2-4
v_gene: TRBV24-1
len: 13
CDR3aa: CATSASGGNIQYF

j_gene: TRBJ2-1
v_gene: TRBV5-1
len: 19
CDR3aa: CASSLKKGLAGMYDNEQFF

j_gene: TRBJ1-1
v_gene: TRBV7-2
len: 13
CDR3aa: CASSFTPGSEAFF

j_gene: TRBJ1-2
v_gene: TRBV10-3
len: 13
CDR3aa: CAIRGLIQGGYTF

j_gene: TRBJ2-3
v_gene: TRBV27
len: 16
CDR3aa: CASSLLGVHGTDTQYF

j_gene: TRBJ2-1
v_gene: TRBV7-2
len: 13
CDR3aa: CALDRTSGSEQFF

j_gene: TRBJ2-5
v_gene: TRBV6-5
len: 17
CDR3aa: CASSPMGLAGGRKTQYF